This is a list of T cell receptor beta chains from one sample in a study of shared clonotypes between healthy human individuals. Some clones are missing from TCRdb's copy, which holds only in-frame ones; the method was immunoSEQ multiplex PCR. Here the sample spans roughly 2.5 million clones, more than 80% being singletons. The sequenced material came from naive CD4+ T cells sorted from blood. These receptors originate from a man aged 18 to 29 in good health. CDR3s leave out the opening cysteine and the closing phenylalanine or tryptophan.

>13|TRBJ2-7|TRBV6-1
ASSAVLAGVDEQY
>14|TRBJ1-4|TRBV14
ASSLEEPRGGEKLF
>11|TRBJ2-3|TRBV11-2
AGRGGSTDTQY
>13|TRBJ2-2|TRBV29-1
SVEGVAGNTGELF
>13|TRBJ2-7|TRBV10-1
ASHYRQGLFHEQY
>9|TRBJ1-1|TRBV30
ASRFRAEAF
>13|TRBJ1-3|TRBV7-2
ASSRPRGSGNTIY
>11|TRBJ1-1|TRBV7-8
ASTEPPGGRAF
>14|TRBJ1-5|TRBV19
ASSIVAGISNQPQH
>9|TRBJ2-1|TRBV7-3
ASTRFNEQF
>10|TRBJ2-1|TRBV14
ASSQVVRKQF
>10|TRBJ2-7|TRBV7-9
ASRGTLGKQY
>14|TRBJ1-5|TRBV6-1
ASSEAGQGGAQPQH
>13|TRBJ2-7|TRBV11-2
ASSLDGGKGYEQY
>13|TRBJ1-3|TRBV6-1
ASRGQRSSGNTIY
>13|TRBJ2-4|TRBV14
ASSPRGGAKNIQY
>13|TRBJ2-1|TRBV28
ASSWNRGPYNEQF
>13|TRBJ1-5|TRBV19
ASSSYVDLNQPQH
>14|TRBJ1-1|TRBV18
ASSQWDGQANTEAF
>17|TRBJ2-3|TRBV5-1
ASSPGFLAGGPHTDTQY
>13|TRBJ2-3|TRBV19
ASSGWDRVGDTQY
>11|TRBJ1-1|TRBV30
AWSFGGNTEAF
>12|TRBJ1-6|TRBV7-9
ASSLLDSDSPLH
>11|TRBJ2-2|TRBV6-5
ASERSNTGELF
>13|TRBJ2-1|TRBV7-9
ASSFPGTSPREQF
>10|TRBJ2-7|TRBV10-2
ASRDRANEQY
>13|TRBJ2-2|TRBV6-1
ASKGQWSAAGELF
>11|TRBJ1-1|TRBV19
ASSIRGGTEAF
>12|TRBJ1-1|TRBV7-3
ASSSGPPGTEAF
>16|TRBJ2-7|TRBV2
ASSVGHPIGSVPSEQY
>10|TRBJ2-3|TRBV18
ASSSRTDTQY
>13|TRBJ2-1|TRBV6-1
ASRGGGTIYNEQF
>14|TRBJ2-5|TRBV5-1
ASSLAQGPSLETQY
>15|TRBJ1-4|TRBV4-3
ASSQTGGGSTNEKLF
>9|TRBJ1-2|TRBV2
ASSERDGYT
>9|TRBJ2-5|TRBV10-3
ATATQETQY
>14|TRBJ2-2|TRBV7-9
ASSRFGTGGVGELF
>13|TRBJ2-7|TRBV5-1
ASSLELAGAGEQY
>15|TRBJ2-3|TRBV4-1
ASSSRTSGMSTDTQY
>14|TRBJ1-1|TRBV18
ASSPIQGAENTEAF
>14|TRBJ1-2|TRBV4-1
ASSQASQGNFYGYT
>12|TRBJ1-2|TRBV5-1
ASSLAPGLSGYT
>12|TRBJ2-7|TRBV2
ASISEGSAYEQY
>14|TRBJ2-1|TRBV11-3
ASSSPASGVYNEQF
>16|TRBJ1-3|TRBV15
ATSPSAIQGSSGNTIY
>14|TRBJ2-7|TRBV5-1
ASSLEGQGRSPEQY
>10|TRBJ1-1|TRBV6-1
ASGEGYTEAF
>13|TRBJ2-6|TRBV16
ASSQSRDGSNVLT
>12|TRBJ2-3|TRBV5-1
ASSNSGGTDTQY
>12|TRBJ2-1|TRBV11-3
ASSLGGRWDEQF
>10|TRBJ2-3|TRBV5-1
ASWTEGDTQY
>12|TRBJ1-1|TRBV10-3
AISPSGKATEAF
>10|TRBJ2-3|TRBV2
ASTSSVGTQY
>13|TRBJ2-3|TRBV2
ASGSTGGLTDTQY
>13|TRBJ1-5|TRBV5-6
ASSFTGGGNQPQH
>15|TRBJ2-2|TRBV7-8
ASSPTSGRAGTGELF
>12|TRBJ1-5|TRBV5-6
ASSFDGAVQPQH
>14|TRBJ1-5|TRBV2
ASSPSGGEGGQPQH
>14|TRBJ2-5|TRBV18
ASSPLSGQTQETQY
>13|TRBJ2-3|TRBV5-1
ASSSGLASTDTQY